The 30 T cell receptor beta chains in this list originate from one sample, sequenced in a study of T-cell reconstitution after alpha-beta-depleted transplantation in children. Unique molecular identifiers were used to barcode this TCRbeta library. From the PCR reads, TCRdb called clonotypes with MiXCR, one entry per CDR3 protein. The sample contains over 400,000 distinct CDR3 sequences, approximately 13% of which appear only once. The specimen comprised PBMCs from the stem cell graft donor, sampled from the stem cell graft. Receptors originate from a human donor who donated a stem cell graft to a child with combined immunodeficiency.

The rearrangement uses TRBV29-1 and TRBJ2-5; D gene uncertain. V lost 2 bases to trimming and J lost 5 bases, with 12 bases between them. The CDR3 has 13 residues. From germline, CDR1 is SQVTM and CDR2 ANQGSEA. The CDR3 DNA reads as TGCAGCGTTGAACTGTCCATTAAGGAGACCCAGTACTTC. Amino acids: CSVELSIKETQYF.

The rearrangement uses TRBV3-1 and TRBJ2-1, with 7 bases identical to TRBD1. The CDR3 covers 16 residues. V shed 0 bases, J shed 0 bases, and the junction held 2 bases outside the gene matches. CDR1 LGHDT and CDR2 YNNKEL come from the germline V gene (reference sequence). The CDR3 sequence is CASSQDGTVSYNEQFF. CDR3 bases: TGTGCCAGCAGCCAAGACGGGACAGTCTCCTACAATGAGCAGTTCTTC.

CDR3 sequence (DNA): TGTGCCAGCAGCTTGGCTCGCCTCACCTACAATGAGCAGTTCTTC. The encoded protein is CASSLARLTYNEQFF. V usage is TRBV5-5 and J usage is TRBJ2-1; D gene unclear. CDR1 is SGHKS and CDR2 is YYEKEE in the germline V gene (reference sequence). The CDR3 covers 15 residues. V gave up 0 bases and J gave up 2 bases, with 9 bases separating them. Combining the CDR3 with reference TRBV5-5 and TRBJ2-1 gives the whole variable domain DAGVTQSPTHLIKTRGQQVTLRCSPISGHKSVSWYQQVLGQGPQFIFQYYEKEERGRGNFPDRFSARQFPNYSSELNVNALLLGDSALYLCASSLARLTYNEQFFGPGTRLTVL.

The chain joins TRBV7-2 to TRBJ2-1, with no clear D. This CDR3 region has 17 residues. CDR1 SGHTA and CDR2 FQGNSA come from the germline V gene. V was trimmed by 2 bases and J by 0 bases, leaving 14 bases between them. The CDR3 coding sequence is TGTGCCAGCAGCTTACCTCGGACCGTTCGCTCCTACAATGAGCAGTTCTTC. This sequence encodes CASSLPRTVRSYNEQFF.

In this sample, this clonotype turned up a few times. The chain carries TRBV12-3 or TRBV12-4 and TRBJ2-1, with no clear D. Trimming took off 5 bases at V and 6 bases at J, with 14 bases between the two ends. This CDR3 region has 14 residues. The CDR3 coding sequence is TGTGCCAGCAGTGTTCTTCGCGATTTCAATGAGCAGTTCTTC. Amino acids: CASSVLRDFNEQFF.

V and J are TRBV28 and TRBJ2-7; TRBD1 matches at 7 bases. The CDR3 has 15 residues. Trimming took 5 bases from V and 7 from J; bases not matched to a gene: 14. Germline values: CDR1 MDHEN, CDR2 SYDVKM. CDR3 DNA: TGTGCCAGCAGTCCGAGGGGACAGATTCCTTGGGAGCAGTACTTC. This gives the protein CASSPRGQIPWEQYF.

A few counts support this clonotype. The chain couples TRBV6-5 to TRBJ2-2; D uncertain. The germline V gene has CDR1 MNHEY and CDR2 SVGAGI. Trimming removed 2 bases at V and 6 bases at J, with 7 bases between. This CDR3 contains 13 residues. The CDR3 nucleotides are TGTGCCAGCAGTTACGGCTGGCCCGGGGAGCTGTTTTTT. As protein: CASSYGWPGELFF.

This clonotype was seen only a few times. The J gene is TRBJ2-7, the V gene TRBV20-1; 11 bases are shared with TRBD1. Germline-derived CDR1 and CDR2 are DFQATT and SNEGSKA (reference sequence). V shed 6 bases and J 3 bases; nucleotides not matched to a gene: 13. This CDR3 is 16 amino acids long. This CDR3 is CSARTGGAGVGYEQYF. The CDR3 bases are TGCAGTGCGAGGACAGGGGGCGCTGGCGTTGGCTACGAGCAGTACTTC.

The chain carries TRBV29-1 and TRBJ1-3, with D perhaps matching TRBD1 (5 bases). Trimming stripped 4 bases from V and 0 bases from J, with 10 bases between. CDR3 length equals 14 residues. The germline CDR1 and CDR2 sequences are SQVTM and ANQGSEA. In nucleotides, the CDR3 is TGCAGCGTTGGGGGACTGAACTCTGGAAACACCATATATTTT. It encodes CSVGGLNSGNTIYF.

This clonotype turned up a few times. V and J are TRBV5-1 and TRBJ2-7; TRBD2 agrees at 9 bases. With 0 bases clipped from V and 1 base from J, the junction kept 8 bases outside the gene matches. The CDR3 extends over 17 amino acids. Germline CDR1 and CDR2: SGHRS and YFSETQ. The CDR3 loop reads CASSLETVSGGSYEQYF. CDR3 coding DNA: TGCGCCAGCAGCTTGGAAACGGTGAGCGGGGGGTCCTACGAGCAGTACTTC.

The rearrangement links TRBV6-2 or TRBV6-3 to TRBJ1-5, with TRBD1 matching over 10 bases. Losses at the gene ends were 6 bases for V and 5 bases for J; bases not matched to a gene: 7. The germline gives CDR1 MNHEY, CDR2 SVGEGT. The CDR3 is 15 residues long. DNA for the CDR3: TGTGCCAGCAGGAGCCGGGACAGGGGTCATCAGCCCCAGCATTTT. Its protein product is CASRSRDRGHQPQHF.

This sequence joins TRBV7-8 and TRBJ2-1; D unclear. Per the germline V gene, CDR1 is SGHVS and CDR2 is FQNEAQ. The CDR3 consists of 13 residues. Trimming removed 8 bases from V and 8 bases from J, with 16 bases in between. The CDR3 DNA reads TGTGCCAGCGGTCAAACTTACTCGGATGAGCAGTTCTTC. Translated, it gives CASGQTYSDEQFF.

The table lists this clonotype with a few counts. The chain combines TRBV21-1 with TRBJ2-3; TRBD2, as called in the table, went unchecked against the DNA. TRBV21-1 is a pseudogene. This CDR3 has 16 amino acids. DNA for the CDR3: TGTGCCAGCAGCAAATTAACTAGCGGGGGTACAGATACGCAGTATTTT. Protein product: CASSKLTSGGTDTQYF.

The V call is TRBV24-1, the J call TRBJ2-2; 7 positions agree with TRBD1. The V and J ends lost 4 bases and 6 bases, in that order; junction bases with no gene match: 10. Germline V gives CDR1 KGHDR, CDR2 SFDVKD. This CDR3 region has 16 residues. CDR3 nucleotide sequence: TGTGCCACCAGTGACCCCCGACAGGGAAAGCCCGGGGAGCTGTTTTTT. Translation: CATSDPRQGKPGELFF.

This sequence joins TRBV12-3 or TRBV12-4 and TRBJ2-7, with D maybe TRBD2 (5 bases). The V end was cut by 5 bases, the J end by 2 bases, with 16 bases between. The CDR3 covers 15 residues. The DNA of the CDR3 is TGTGCCAGCAGTGCTCCGAAGCGGTTAGCCTACGAGCAGTACTTC. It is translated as CASSAPKRLAYEQYF.

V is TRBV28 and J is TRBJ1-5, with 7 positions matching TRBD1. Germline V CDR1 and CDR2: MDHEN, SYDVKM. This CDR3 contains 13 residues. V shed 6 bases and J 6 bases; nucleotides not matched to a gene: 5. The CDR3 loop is CASRSGGSQPQHF. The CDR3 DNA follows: TGTGCCAGCAGATCAGGGGGTAGTCAGCCCCAGCATTTT.

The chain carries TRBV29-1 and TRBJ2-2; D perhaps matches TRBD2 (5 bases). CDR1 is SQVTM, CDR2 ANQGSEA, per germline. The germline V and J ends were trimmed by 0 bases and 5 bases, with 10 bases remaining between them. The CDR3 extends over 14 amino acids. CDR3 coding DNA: TGCAGCGTTGAAGATCCCCGAGGGACCGGGGAGCTGTTTTTT. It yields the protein CSVEDPRGTGELFF.

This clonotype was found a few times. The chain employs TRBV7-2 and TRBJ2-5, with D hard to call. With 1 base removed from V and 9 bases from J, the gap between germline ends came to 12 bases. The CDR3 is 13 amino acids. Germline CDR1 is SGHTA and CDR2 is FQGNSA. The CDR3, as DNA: TGTGCCAGCAGCTTAGAACCGCCACGGGCCCAGTACTTC. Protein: CASSLEPPRAQYF. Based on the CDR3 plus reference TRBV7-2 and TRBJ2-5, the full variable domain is GAGVSQSPSNKVTEKGKDVELRCDPISGHTALYWYRQSLGQGLEFLIYFQGNSAPDKSGLPSDRFSAERTGGSVSTLTIQRTQQEDSAVYLCASSLEPPRAQYFGPGTRLLVL.

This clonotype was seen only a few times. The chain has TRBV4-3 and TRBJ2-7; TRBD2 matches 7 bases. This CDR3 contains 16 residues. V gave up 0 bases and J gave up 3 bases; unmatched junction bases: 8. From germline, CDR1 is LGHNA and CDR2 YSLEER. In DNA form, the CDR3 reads TGCGCCAGCAGCCAAGATCCTAGCGGATTAATCTACGAGCAGTACTTC. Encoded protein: CASSQDPSGLIYEQYF.

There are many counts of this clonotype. The CDR3 coding sequence is TGTGCCAGCAGTTACGGGACGGCGGACACTGAAGCTTTCTTT. Protein product: CASSYGTADTEAFF. The chain joins TRBV28 to TRBJ1-1; perhaps TRBD1 as D (5 bases). The V gene lost 4 bases and the J gene lost 3 bases, with 12 bases spanning the gap. The CDR3 spans 14 residues. Germline V gene lookup returns CDR1 MDHEN and CDR2 SYDVKM.

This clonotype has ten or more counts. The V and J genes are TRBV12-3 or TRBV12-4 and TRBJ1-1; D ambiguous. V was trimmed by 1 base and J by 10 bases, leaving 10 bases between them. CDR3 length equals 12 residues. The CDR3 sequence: CASSLETRGAFF. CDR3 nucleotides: TGTGCCAGCAGTTTAGAGACACGAGGAGCTTTCTTT.

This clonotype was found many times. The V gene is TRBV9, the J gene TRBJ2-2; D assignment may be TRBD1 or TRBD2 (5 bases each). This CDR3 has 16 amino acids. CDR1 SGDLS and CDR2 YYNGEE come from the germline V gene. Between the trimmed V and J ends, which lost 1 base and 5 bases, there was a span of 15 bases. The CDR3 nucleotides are TGTGCCAGCAGCGTACTGAGCGGAAGGGGAACCGGGGAGCTGTTTTTT. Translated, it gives CASSVLSGRGTGELFF. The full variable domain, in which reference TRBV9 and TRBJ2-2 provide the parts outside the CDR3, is DSGVTQTPKHLITATGQRVTLRCSPRSGDLSVYWYQQSLDQGLQFLIQYYNGEERAKGNILERFSAQQFPDLHSELNLSSLELGDSALYFCASSVLSGRGTGELFFGEGSRLTVL.

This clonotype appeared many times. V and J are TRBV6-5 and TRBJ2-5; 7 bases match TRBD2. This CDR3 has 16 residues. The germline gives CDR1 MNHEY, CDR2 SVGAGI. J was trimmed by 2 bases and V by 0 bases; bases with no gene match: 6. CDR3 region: CASSYSPGREQETQYF. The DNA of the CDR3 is TGTGCCAGCAGTTACTCTCCAGGGAGGGAACAAGAGACCCAGTACTTC.

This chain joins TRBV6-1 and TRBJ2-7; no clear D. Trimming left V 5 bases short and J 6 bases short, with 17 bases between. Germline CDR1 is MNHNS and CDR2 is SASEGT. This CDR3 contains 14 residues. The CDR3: CASSRSGHRPEQYF. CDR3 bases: TGTGCCAGCAGTAGGTCCGGGCATCGTCCCGAGCAGTACTTC.

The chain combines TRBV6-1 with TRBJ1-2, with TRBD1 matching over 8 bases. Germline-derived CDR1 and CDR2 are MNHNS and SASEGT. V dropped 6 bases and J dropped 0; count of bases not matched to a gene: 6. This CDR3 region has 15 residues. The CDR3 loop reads CASSSTGGANYGYTF. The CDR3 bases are TGTGCCAGCAGCTCTACAGGGGGAGCTAACTATGGCTACACCTTC.

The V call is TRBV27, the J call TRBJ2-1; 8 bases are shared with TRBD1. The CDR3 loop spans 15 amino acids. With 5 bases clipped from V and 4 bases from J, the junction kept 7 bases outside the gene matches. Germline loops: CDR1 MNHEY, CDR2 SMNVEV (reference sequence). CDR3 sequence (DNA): TGTGCCAGCAGTGGGGTAGGACAGGGATACAATGAGCAGTTCTTC. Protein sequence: CASSGVGQGYNEQFF.

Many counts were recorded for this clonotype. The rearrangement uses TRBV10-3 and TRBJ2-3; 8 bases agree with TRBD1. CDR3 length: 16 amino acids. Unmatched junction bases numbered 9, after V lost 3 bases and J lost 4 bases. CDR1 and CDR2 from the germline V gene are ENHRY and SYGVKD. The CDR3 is CAISDGTGPSPDTQYF. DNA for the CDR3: TGTGCCATCAGTGATGGGACAGGACCCTCCCCAGATACGCAGTATTTT.

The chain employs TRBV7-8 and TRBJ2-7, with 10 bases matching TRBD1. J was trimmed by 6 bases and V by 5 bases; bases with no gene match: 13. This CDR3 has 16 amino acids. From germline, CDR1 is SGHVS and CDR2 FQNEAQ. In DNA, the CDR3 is TGTGCCAGCAGCAAAGGGACAGGGGCCTCGGGGGGCGAGCAGTACTTC. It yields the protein CASSKGTGASGGEQYF.

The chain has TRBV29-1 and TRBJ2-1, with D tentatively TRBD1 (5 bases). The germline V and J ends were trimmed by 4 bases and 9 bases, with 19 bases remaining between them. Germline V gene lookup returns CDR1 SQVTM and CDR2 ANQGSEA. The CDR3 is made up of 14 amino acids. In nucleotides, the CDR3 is TGCAGCGTTGTAACAGGTTTCACAAGGAGTGAGCAGTTCTTC. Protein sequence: CSVVTGFTRSEQFF.

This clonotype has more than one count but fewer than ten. In nucleotides, the CDR3 is TGTGCCAGCAGCCAGGGGGGCAGGGGCGCCTACGAGCAGTACTTC. It encodes CASSQGGRGAYEQYF. The chain carries TRBV4-2 and TRBJ2-7, with D perhaps being TRBD1 or TRBD2 (6 bases each). This CDR3 comprises 15 residues. Between the trimmed V and J ends, which lost 3 bases and 2 bases, there was a span of 14 bases. The germline CDR1 and CDR2 sequences are LGHNA and YNFKEQ.